This T cell receptor beta chain was sequenced during a study of blood T cell repertoires in COVID-19. Study in general: Sites in the United States, Italy and Spain provided acute and convalescent COVID-19 samples. T cells, B-cell-depleted T cells, or PBMCs provided the cDNA or gDNA that served as material.

Per the authors' pipeline: Estimated nucleated cell counts came from reference gene primer amplification. TCRdb's copy holds only in-frame clones and misses some; the assay was immunoSEQ multiplex PCR. The DNA gave D and trimming, while V, J and clone size come from that table. The table includes around 200,000 clones, around 86% detected once. Germline-derived CDR1 and CDR2 are SGHDN and FVKESK. The CDR3 length is 14 residues. V was trimmed by 1 base and J by 4 bases, leaving 10 bases between them. What was sequenced was peripheral blood. The V and J genes are TRBV14 and TRBJ1-2; no firm D call. The receptor comes from a middle-aged man with acute or convalescent COVID-19. In DNA form, the CDR3 reads TGTGCCAGCAGCCAAGTCTCCGCAGGCTATGGCTACACCTTC. As protein: CASSQVSAGYGYTF.